This record looks at one T cell receptor (beta chain) sequence and its context. Its cognate antigen is unknown. This sample is part of a study of CD8 T cells in ankylosing spondylitis. Study outcomes and limitations: Reportedly, significant enrichment of disease-linked clones occurred in matched ankylosing spondylitis synovial fluid. Typical of ankylosing spondylitis blood, it appeared, was a TCR beta motif of seven to nine highly homologous variants.

Quantitative 5'-RACE with molecular barcodes was used to make the TCR beta libraries. TCRdb used MiXCR to reprocess the 5' RACE reads, holding one entry per CDR3 protein. The sample carries around 340,000 distinct CDR3 sequences, 14% to 15% recorded once. The CDR3 runs to 15 residues. Trimming removed 8 bases at V and 3 bases at J, with 16 bases between. The germline CDR1 and CDR2 sequences are SNHLY and FYNNEI. The TCR originated in a male donor with ankylosing spondylitis or in good health (not recorded which). The sequenced sample consisted of blood, either unsorted or a sorted T cell fraction (not recorded which). This rearrangement joins TRBV2 to TRBJ2-2, with D unresolved. The CDR3 DNA sequence: TGTGCCAGCCGAACCGACCGACGGCACACCGGGGAGCTGTTTTTT. Its protein product is CASRTDRRHTGELFF.